A single sample gave rise to the 29 T cell receptor beta chains below, sequenced in a study of T cell changes during pregnancy in multiple sclerosis. The protocol was immunoSEQ multiplex PCR, while the TCRdb copy is restricted to in-frame clones and leaves out a portion. The table shows around 65,000 clones, with around nine tenths occurring only once. Here the sequenced sample was peripheral blood, taken in the third trimester of pregnancy. Receptors were obtained from a female donor in good health, enrolled as a control in a pregnancy study.

The gene calls are TRBV28 and TRBJ1-4; D ambiguous. The CDR3 spans 15 residues. In germline, CDR1 is MDHEN, CDR2 SYDVKM. The V end was cut by 2 bases, the J end by 0 bases, with 7 bases between. This chain's CDR3 is CASSLLRSTNEKLFF. CDR3 DNA: TGTGCCAGCAGTTTACTCAGATCAACTAATGAAAAACTGTTTTTT.

The chain uses TRBV4-1 and TRBJ2-1; weak D call: TRBD1 (6 bases). CDR3 length: 15 amino acids. Germline V CDR1 and CDR2: MGHRA, YSYEKL. The V end was cut by 0 bases, the J end by 6 bases, with 12 bases between. The CDR3 here is CASSQDQGPVNEQFF. The CDR3 nucleotides read TGCGCCAGCAGCCAAGATCAGGGGCCCGTCAATGAGCAGTTCTTC.

This clone was counted once. The chain carries TRBV27 and TRBJ2-5, with a tentative D call TRBD2 (6 bases). Per germline, CDR1 MNHEY and CDR2 SMNVEV (reference sequence). V lost 6 bases to trimming and J lost 3 bases, with 14 bases between them. The CDR3 loop spans 14 amino acids. This CDR3 reads CASSMGRGKETQYF. CDR3 DNA sequence: TGTGCCAGCAGCATGGGACGGGGGAAAGAGACCCAGTACTTC.

The gene calls are TRBV27 and TRBJ2-5; no reliable D call. The V gene lost 1 base and the J gene lost 2 bases, with 5 bases spanning the gap. The length of the CDR3 is 13 residues. The germline V gene has CDR1 MNHEY and CDR2 SMNVEV (reference sequence). The CDR3 sequence: CASSLWAQETQYF. CDR3 in DNA: TGTGCCAGCAGTTTATGGGCGCAAGAGACCCAGTACTTC.

The J gene is TRBJ2-3, the V gene TRBV28, with 9 bases matching TRBD2. With 2 bases clipped from V and 3 bases from J, the junction kept 6 bases outside the gene matches. Germline CDR1 reads MDHEN; CDR2 reads SYDVKM. This CDR3 is built from 16 residues. CDR3 sequence (DNA): TGTGCCAGCAGTTTACTAGCGGGGTCTAAAACAGATACGCAGTATTTT. Translation: CASSLLAGSKTDTQYF.

This clone was found a few times. The V and J genes are TRBV7-3 and TRBJ1-6; the D is unclear. Trimming removed 4 bases at V and 8 bases at J, with 9 bases between. Germline lookup yields CDR1 SGHTA and CDR2 FQGTGA. This CDR3 region has 13 residues. CDR3 sequence reads: CASSSGRDSPLHF. The CDR3 DNA sequence: TGTGCCAGCAGCTCAGGTCGAGATTCACCCCTCCACTTT.

The rearrangement links TRBV2 to TRBJ1-5, with D tentatively TRBD1 (5 bases). This CDR3 has 14 residues. CDR1 and CDR2 (germline): SNHLY, FYNNEI. Trimming left V 2 bases short and J 5 bases short, with 10 bases between. CDR3 sequence reads: CASSELTDDQPQHF. DNA for the CDR3: TGTGCCAGCAGTGAACTGACAGACGATCAGCCCCAGCATTTT.

V usage is TRBV29-1 and J usage is TRBJ2-3, with D tentatively TRBD1 (5 bases). V lost 4 bases to trimming and J lost 0 bases, with 11 bases between them. Germline V gives CDR1 SQVTM, CDR2 ANQGSEA. The CDR3 is 14 amino acids. DNA of the CDR3: TGCAGCGTTGTTAGGCCAGGGAGCACAGATACGCAGTATTTT. Protein product: CSVVRPGSTDTQYF.

The chain employs TRBV5-4 and TRBJ2-7, with D tentatively TRBD1 (5 bases). Trimming left V 4 bases short and J 4 bases short, with 18 bases between. In germline, CDR1 is SGHNT, CDR2 YYREEE (reference sequence). The CDR3 is made up of 15 amino acids. CDR3 sequence (DNA): TGTGCCAGCAGCATTGGGGCAGCGCAGGGTTACGAGCAGTACTTC. It translates to CASSIGAAQGYEQYF.

The chain combines TRBV7-8 with TRBJ2-2; tentatively, D is TRBD1 (6 bases). V was clipped by 5 bases and J by 0 bases, with 13 bases between them. CDR1 SGHVS and CDR2 FQNEAQ come from the germline V gene. There are 16 residues in the CDR3. For the CDR3, the DNA is TGTGCCAGCAGCACGCAGGGGATCGCGAACACCGGGGAGCTGTTTTTT. Translating gives CASSTQGIANTGELFF.

This chain links TRBV28 with TRBJ1-4; 7 nucleotides align to TRBD1. Trimming took 5 bases from V and 3 from J; bases not matched to a gene: 3. Germline CDR1 reads MDHEN; CDR2 reads SYDVKM. This CDR3 is built from 14 residues. CDR3 DNA sequence: TGTGCCAGCAGTCCAGGGGGATCTAATGAAAAACTGTTTTTT. Translated, it gives CASSPGGSNEKLFF.

The chain carries TRBV5-4 and TRBJ2-2; TRBD2 matches 13 bases. The germline V gene encodes CDR1 SGHNT and CDR2 YYREEE (reference sequence). CDR3 length: 16 amino acids. J gave up 8 bases and V 3 bases, and 7 bases lay outside the gene matches. CDR3 sequence: CASSWTSGGPRGELFF. The CDR3 DNA reads TGTGCCAGCAGCTGGACTAGCGGGGGCCCCAGGGGGGAGCTGTTTTTT.

CDR3 amino acids: CAWSSRTEAFF. In DNA, the CDR3 is TGTGCCTGGAGTTCACGGACTGAAGCTTTCTTT. The chain carries TRBV30 and TRBJ1-1, with D unclear. The CDR3 loop spans 11 amino acids. Germline V gene lookup returns CDR1 GTSNPN and CDR2 SVGIG (reference sequence). The V gene lost 2 bases and the J gene lost 5 bases, with 6 bases spanning the gap.

This clone was seen a handful of times. This chain links TRBV21-1 with TRBJ1-1; the table calls TRBD1, which could not be checked here. TRBV21-1 represents a pseudogene. The CDR3 totals 12 residues. The CDR3 sequence is CAATGGSAEAFF. CDR3 in DNA: TGTGCCGCGACAGGGGGCAGTGCTGAAGCTTTCTTT.

The V and J genes are TRBV4-3 and TRBJ2-6; possibly TRBD1 for D (6 bases). CDR1 LGHNA and CDR2 YSLEER come from the germline V gene. The length of the CDR3 is 15 residues. With 5 bases removed from V and 1 base from J, the gap between germline ends came to 9 bases. The CDR3 sequence is CASSGTGSGANVLTF. The CDR3 DNA is TGCGCCAGCAGCGGCACAGGGTCTGGGGCCAACGTCCTGACTTTC.

This clone appeared a single time. The genes are TRBV9 and TRBJ1-2; a weak D match, TRBD1 (6 bases). The germline gives CDR1 SGDLS, CDR2 YYNGEE. Trimming shortened V by 3 bases and J by 8 bases, and 14 bases separated the two germline ends. CDR3 length: 13 amino acids. As DNA, the CDR3 is TGTGCCAGCAGCGCCACCCGGGACACGGGCTACACCTTC. This sequence encodes CASSATRDTGYTF.

The V call is TRBV19, the J call TRBJ2-2; 8 nucleotides align to TRBD1. The ends lost 3 bases at V and 4 bases at J; junction bases unmatched: 4. This CDR3 comprises 15 residues. Germline-derived CDR1 and CDR2 are LNHDA and SQIVND (reference sequence). The CDR3 reads CASSILGQVTGELFF. The CDR3 DNA reads TGTGCCAGTAGTATCCTGGGACAGGTCACCGGGGAGCTGTTTTTT.

The gene calls are TRBV6-1 and TRBJ2-7; the D gene is possibly TRBD2 (6 bases). The CDR3 contains 13 residues. Germline assignment: CDR1 MNHNS and CDR2 SASEGT. V lost 8 bases to trimming and J lost 2 bases, with 13 bases between them. CDR3: CASLASDTYEQYF. The CDR3, as DNA: TGTGCCAGCTTGGCTAGCGATACCTACGAGCAGTACTTC.

The rearrangement joins TRBV30 to TRBJ2-1; 9 bases map to TRBD1. CDR1 and CDR2 (germline): GTSNPN, SVGIG (reference sequence). V lost 4 bases to trimming and J lost 4 bases; unmatched junction nucleotides: 2. This CDR3 has 13 residues. The CDR3 DNA reads as TGTGCCTGGACAGGACAGGGGTACAATGAGCAGTTCTTC. It yields the protein CAWTGQGYNEQFF. The whole variable domain, remainder taken from reference TRBV30 and TRBJ2-1, is SQTIHQWPATLVQPVGSPLSLECTVEGTSNPNLYWYRQAAGRGLQLLFYSVGIGQISSEVPQNLSASRPQDRQFILSSKKLLLSDSGFYLCAWTGQGYNEQFFGPGTRLTVL.

The chain couples TRBV5-5 to TRBJ1-2; no clear D. CDR3 length: 13 amino acids. From germline, CDR1 is SGHKS and CDR2 YYEKEE (reference sequence). The V end lost 0 bases, the J end lost 3 bases, and 6 bases lay between the germline ends. The CDR3 bases are TGTGCCAGCAGCTTGGTGGCCGACTATGGCTACACCTTC. It translates to CASSLVADYGYTF. Full variable domain (rest looked up from reference TRBV5-5 and TRBJ1-2): DAGVTQSPTHLIKTRGQQVTLRCSPISGHKSVSWYQQVLGQGPQFIFQYYEKEERGRGNFPDRFSARQFPNYSSELNVNALLLGDSALYLCASSLVADYGYTFGSGTRLTVV.

The chain carries TRBV5-1 and TRBJ1-1; 7 bases match TRBD1. The germline V gene has CDR1 SGHRS and CDR2 YFSETQ. V trimming: 5 bases; J trimming: 4 bases; junction bases outside the gene matches: 8. The CDR3 length is 14 residues. The CDR3 protein is CASSTGERSTEAFF. The CDR3 region has the DNA TGCGCCAGCAGTACAGGGGAGAGGTCCACTGAAGCTTTCTTT.

CDR3 amino acids: CASRPDSPSTDTQYF. The CDR3, as DNA: TGTGCCAGCAGGCCGGACAGCCCTAGCACAGATACGCAGTATTTT. This chain uses TRBV5-8 with TRBJ2-3, with a tentative D call TRBD1 (6 bases). The V end was cut by 5 bases, the J end by 0 bases, with 13 bases between. In germline, CDR1 is SGHTS, CDR2 YDEGEE. The CDR3 is 15 amino acids.

This chain uses TRBV13 with TRBJ1-2, with D unresolved. Trimming pared 0 bases from V and 4 bases from J, leaving 15 bases between. The CDR3 runs to 16 residues. From germline, CDR1 is PRHDT and CDR2 FYEKMQ (reference sequence). CDR3: CASSLGAPGSGYGYTF. CDR3 coding DNA: TGTGCCAGCAGCTTAGGAGCCCCGGGGTCCGGCTATGGCTACACCTTC.

This chain links TRBV7-9 with TRBJ2-7; D might be TRBD2 (5 bases). V lost 5 bases to trimming and J lost 4 bases, with 6 bases between them. The CDR3 spans 11 residues. CDR1 and CDR2 from the germline V gene are SEHNR and FQNEAQ (reference sequence). The CDR3 sequence is CASSRGYEQYF. CDR3 bases: TGTGCCAGCAGCCGGGGATACGAGCAGTACTTC.

The table lists this clone with a count of one. The chain joins TRBV4-3 to TRBJ2-7, with TRBD1 matching 9 bases. Germline values: CDR1 LGHNA, CDR2 YSLEER. The ends lost 1 base at V and 1 base at J; junction bases unmatched: 5. The CDR3 extends over 16 amino acids. The CDR3 protein is CASSQGETGGSYEQYF. The CDR3 coding sequence is TGCGCCAGCAGCCAAGGGGAGACAGGGGGTTCCTACGAGCAGTACTTC.

V is TRBV7-6 and J is TRBJ1-6; D ambiguous. Germline CDR1 reads SGHVS; CDR2 reads FNYEAQ. Trimming pared 1 base from V and 6 bases from J, leaving 13 bases between. CDR3 length: 16 residues. This chain's CDR3 is CASSLGGVSANSPLHF. In nucleotides, the CDR3 is TGTGCCAGCAGCTTAGGAGGTGTCAGCGCTAATTCACCCCTCCACTTT.

The chain joins TRBV7-2 to TRBJ1-6; D remains unclear. CDR1 is SGHTA, CDR2 FQGNSA, per germline. Trimming stripped 2 bases from V and 0 bases from J, with 8 bases between. The CDR3 totals 16 residues. The CDR3 region has the DNA TGTGCCAGCAGCTTAAACTGGAGCTCCTATAATTCACCCCTCCACTTT. It yields the protein CASSLNWSSYNSPLHF.

The rearrangement uses TRBV9 and TRBJ2-3; 7 bases align to TRBD1. Germline assignment: CDR1 SGDLS and CDR2 YYNGEE. This CDR3 region has 17 residues. V shed 3 bases, J shed 0 bases, and the junction held 10 bases outside the gene matches. The CDR3 sequence: CASSDPRQGHSTDTQYF. The CDR3 DNA reads TGTGCCAGCAGCGACCCCCGACAGGGCCATAGCACAGATACGCAGTATTTT.

V usage is TRBV7-8 and J usage is TRBJ1-1; TRBD1 might be the D (6 bases). Trimming pared 6 bases from V and 7 bases from J, leaving 15 bases between. The germline CDR1 and CDR2 sequences are SGHVS and FQNEAQ. The CDR3 totals 13 residues. This CDR3 is CASRKGGQSEAFF. In DNA, the CDR3 is TGTGCCAGCAGAAAGGGGGGGCAGAGTGAAGCTTTCTTT.